This passage covers 22 T cell receptor beta chains from one sample sequenced in a study of T cells in Graves' hyperthyroidism and ophthalmopathy. RNA transcripts gave rise to amplified TCR beta CDR3 regions. Primed by the HTBI set, a first-round RT-PCR was run on the TCR CDR3. TCRdb processed the multiplex PCR reads anew with MiXCR; each CDR3 protein has one entry. The sample contains about 52,000 distinct CDR3 sequences, under 50% of which appear only once. Sequencing was carried out using blood. The receptors come from a woman between 45 and 65 years old with Graves' ophthalmopathy.

This clonotype was seen only a few times. V is TRBV2 and J is TRBJ2-1, with D possibly matching TRBD1 (5 bases). This CDR3 has 15 residues. Germline lookup yields CDR1 SNHLY and CDR2 FYNNEI. Trimming took off 7 bases at V and 0 bases at J, with 13 bases between the two ends. The CDR3 DNA follows: TGTGCCAGCAACGGGCAGGGAAGCTCCTACAATGAGCAGTTCTTC. Its protein product is CASNGQGSSYNEQFF.

This chain uses TRBV29-1 with TRBJ2-7; no clear D gene. Germline lookup yields CDR1 SQVTM and CDR2 ANQGSEA. The CDR3 extends over 12 amino acids. Deletions cut 5 bases from V and 0 bases from J, with 8 bases between. DNA for the CDR3: TGCAGCGTTAGTAGGAACTCCTACGAGCAGTACTTC. Encoded protein: CSVSRNSYEQYF.

This clonotype was recorded at least ten times. J is TRBJ2-1 and V is TRBV6-6, with a possible D match to TRBD2 (5 bases). The germline V gene has CDR1 MNHNY and CDR2 SVGAGI (reference sequence). The CDR3 contains 14 residues. The ends were cut back, 6 bases at V and 3 bases at J, with 12 bases in the middle. The CDR3 sequence: CASRPSSSYNEQFF. The CDR3 region has the DNA TGTGCCAGCAGACCCTCTAGCAGCTACAATGAGCAGTTCTTC.

The sample holds many counts of this clonotype. The V and J genes are TRBV5-8 and TRBJ1-2; 7 nucleotides match TRBD1. CDR3 length: 14 amino acids. The V gene end was trimmed by 0 bases and the J gene end by 8 bases; junction bases not matched to a gene: 7. Germline CDR1 and CDR2: SGHTS and YDEGEE. For the CDR3, the DNA is TGTGCCAGCAGCTTGGATAGGGGGCGAAAGGGCTACACCTTC. Translating gives CASSLDRGRKGYTF.

With respect to this clonotype: Mismatch with germline at one junction end may stem from a read error. The rearrangement joins TRBV9 to TRBJ2-2, with TRBD2 matching over 7 bases. Germline assignment: CDR1 SGDLS and CDR2 YYNGEE. The CDR3 is 16 amino acids. The CDR3 nucleotides are TGTGCCAGCACGGCGGGGAGCGGGATAAACGCCGGAGAGCTGTTTTTT. It codes for CASTAGSGINAGELFF.

This clonotype was detected ten times or more. The chain joins TRBV11-1 to TRBJ2-7, with D possibly TRBD2 on 6 matching bases. Germline CDR1 reads SGHAT; CDR2 reads FQDESV (reference sequence). V gave up 5 bases and J gave up 0 bases, with 20 bases separating them. CDR3 length: 17 residues. CDR3 nucleotides: TGTGCCAGCAGCCAAGGGCTAGCGTACCTAAGCTCCTACGAGCAGTACTTC. Translation gives CASSQGLAYLSSYEQYF. Together with reference TRBV11-1 and TRBJ2-7, the CDR3 gives the full variable domain: EAEVAQSPRYKITEKSQAVAFWCDPISGHATLYWYRQILGQGPELLVQFQDESVVDDSQLPKDRFSAERLKGVDSTLKIQPAELGDSAMYLCASSQGLAYLSSYEQYFGPGTRLTVT.

As concerns this clonotype: At one boundary the junction diverges from the germline segment, which might be a read error. The J gene is TRBJ1-1, the V gene TRBV16; D is unclear. CDR1 is KGHSY and CDR2 is FQNENV in the germline V gene. The CDR3 covers 10 residues. The CDR3: CDSSRFEAFF. The CDR3 DNA reads TGTGACAGCAGCCGATTTGAAGCTTTCTTT.

This clonotype was seen repeatedly, ten times or more. This rearrangement joins TRBV24-1 to TRBJ2-5, with D maybe TRBD2 (7 bases). The CDR3 sequence is 14 residues long. CDR1 is KGHDR and CDR2 is SFDVKD in the germline V gene. V lost 6 bases and J 5 bases, leaving 15 bases between the germline ends. The CDR3, as DNA: TGTGCCACCAGTCCGAGGGGGGGCCGTGAGACCCAGTACTTC. This encodes CATSPRGGRETQYF.

To note about this clonotype: A much larger clonotype is one base distant, so this may be a read error. Because the CDR3 is missing its conserved closing phenylalanine or tryptophan, this is likely a read error. The CDR3 region is CASSQTGAQPQHL. The CDR3 DNA is TGTGCCAGCAGCCAGACAGGGGCTCAGCCCCAGCATCTT. V usage is TRBV3-1 and J usage is TRBJ1-5; TRBD1 matches at 8 bases. The CDR3 totals 13 residues. Germline V gene lookup returns CDR1 LGHDT and CDR2 YNNKEL (reference sequence). The trim removed 3 bases at V and 6 bases at J, leaving 1 base unmatched.

Of note for this clonotype: The junction departs from the called germline gene at one end, perhaps through a read error. The V gene is TRBV5-4, the J gene TRBJ2-7; D remains ambiguous. The CDR3 runs to 16 residues. Per the germline V gene, CDR1 is SGHNT and CDR2 is YYREEE (reference sequence). The CDR3, as DNA: TGTGCCAGCAGCATGGATCTGGGATCTACCTCCTACGAGCGGTACTTC. Translation gives CASSMDLGSTSYERYF.

CDR3 in amino acids: CASSALDEQYF. The CDR3 bases are TGTGCCAGCAGTGCACTAGACGAGCAGTACTTC. The chain employs TRBV6-6 and TRBJ2-7; tentatively, D is TRBD2 (5 bases). Germline V gene data show CDR1 as MNHNY and CDR2 as SVGAGI (reference sequence). The V end lost 5 bases, the J end lost 5 bases, and 7 bases lay between the germline ends. This CDR3 has 11 residues.

The CDR3: CSAAGTGYQPQHF. In DNA, the CDR3 is TGCAGTGCTGCTGGGACAGGGTATCAGCCCCAGCATTTT. The rearrangement joins TRBV20-1 to TRBJ1-5; 9 nucleotides match TRBD1. V shed 5 bases, J shed 5 bases, and the junction held 4 bases outside the gene matches. There are 13 residues in the CDR3. Germline V gives CDR1 DFQATT, CDR2 SNEGSKA (reference sequence).

The sample holds many counts of this clonotype. The V call is TRBV20-1, the J call TRBJ2-5; 14 bases fit TRBD2. Trimming cost V 6 bases and J 5 bases; bases outside gene matches: 5. Germline V gene lookup returns CDR1 DFQATT and CDR2 SNEGSKA (reference sequence). The CDR3 is 14 amino acids. The CDR3 DNA reads TGCAGTGCCAGACTAGCGGGGGGGCTGGAGACCCAGTACTTC. It translates to CSARLAGGLETQYF.

As for this clonotype: A much larger clone lies a single base off, so this may be a read error. Since the CDR3 does not end with the conserved phenylalanine or tryptophan, this likely comes from a read error. This chain joins TRBV6-5 and TRBJ2-5; no clear D. Germline CDR1 MNHEY, CDR2 SVGAGI. Trimming removed 5 bases at V and 5 bases at J, with 15 bases between. The CDR3 is made up of 14 amino acids. Written as DNA, the CDR3 is TGTGCCAGCAGTCAAACGCTGGAGTTTGAGACCCAGTACTGC. Translated, it gives CASSQTLEFETQYC.

This clonotype showed up many times. The CDR3 DNA reads as TGCAGTGCTAGGCCTCATTCGGGATATGGCTACACCTTC. This translates into CSARPHSGYGYTF. The chain couples TRBV20-1 to TRBJ1-2; D ambiguous. V was trimmed by 3 bases and J by 5 bases, leaving 13 bases between them. Germline-derived CDR1 and CDR2 are DFQATT and SNEGSKA (reference sequence). The CDR3 runs to 13 residues.

This clonotype was detected ten times or more. CDR3 coding DNA: TGTGCCAGCAGCTTCTGGCGGACAGGGGCCCCCGAGACCCAGTACTTC. It yields the protein CASSFWRTGAPETQYF. J is TRBJ2-5 and V is TRBV7-9, with TRBD1 matching over 9 bases. The CDR3 loop spans 16 amino acids. Germline CDR1 reads SEHNR; CDR2 reads FQNEAQ (reference sequence). J lost 5 bases, V lost 3 bases, and 10 bases had no gene match. Drawing the rest from reference TRBV7-9 and TRBJ2-5, the complete variable domain is DTGVSQNPRHKITKRGQNVTFRCDPISEHNRLYWYRQTLGQGPEFLTYFQNEAQLEKSRLLSDRFSAERPKGSFSTLEIQRTEQGDSAMYLCASSFWRTGAPETQYFGPGTRLLVL.

The V call is TRBV2, the J call TRBJ1-2; no definite D call. V lost 6 bases to trimming and J lost 12 bases, with 26 bases between them. This CDR3 has 15 amino acids. CDR1 SNHLY and CDR2 FYNNEI come from the germline V gene. CDR3 sequence (DNA): TGTGCCAGCAGCCCGGAGGGCCGGGGTATACACGGCCACACCTTC. This sequence encodes CASSPEGRGIHGHTF.

The count of this clonotype is one. One end of the junction fails to match germline, which may point to a read error. The chain links TRBV6-1 to TRBJ2-5; 8 nucleotides line up with TRBD1. Germline CDR1 MNHNS, CDR2 SASEGT. This CDR3 has 16 residues. CDR3: CASSLRDRPSGETQYF. The CDR3 region has the DNA TGTGCCAGCAGCCTCCGGGACAGGCCCTCGGGAGAGACCCAGTATTTC.

The V gene is TRBV6-6, the J gene TRBJ1-5; D not certain. Germline-derived CDR1 and CDR2 are MNHNY and SVGAGI (reference sequence). V was cut by 7 bases and J by 11 bases, with 21 bases left in between. The CDR3 sequence is 14 residues long. CDR3 region: CASTRTGPQETQHF. The CDR3 DNA reads as TGTGCCAGCACCCGTACTGGGCCCCAAGAGACCCAGCATTTT.

This clonotype is a singleton in its sample. V gene TRBV5-4 combines with J gene TRBJ1-1; 10 positions agree with TRBD1. CDR3 length: 16 amino acids. The J segment lost 0 bases and the V segment lost 3 bases, leaving 5 bases of the junction unmatched. Germline CDR1 reads SGHNT; CDR2 reads YYREEE (reference sequence). Here the CDR3 DNA reads TGTGCCAGCAGCTATGGGACAGGGGTCATGAACACTGAAGCTTTCTTT. It codes for CASSYGTGVMNTEAFF.

The chain couples TRBV7-9 to TRBJ2-7; D is uncertain. Trimming left V 5 bases short and J 6 bases short, with 14 bases between. The CDR3 runs 13 residues. The germline CDR1 and CDR2 sequences are SEHNR and FQNEAQ (reference sequence). CDR3 DNA: TGTGCCAGCAGCCCGCAGGTGGGATCCGAGCAGTACTTC. Amino acid sequence: CASSPQVGSEQYF.

There are many counts of this clonotype. The chain joins TRBV7-2 to TRBJ2-5; TRBD2 aligns across 10 bases. Germline values: CDR1 SGHTA, CDR2 FQGNSA. V trimming: 1 base; J trimming: 2 bases; junction bases outside the gene matches: 4. This CDR3 is 16 amino acids long. CDR3 nucleotides: TGTGCCAGCAGCTTAGATGCTAGCGGGGGACAAGAGACCCAGTACTTC. Translated: CASSLDASGGQETQYF.